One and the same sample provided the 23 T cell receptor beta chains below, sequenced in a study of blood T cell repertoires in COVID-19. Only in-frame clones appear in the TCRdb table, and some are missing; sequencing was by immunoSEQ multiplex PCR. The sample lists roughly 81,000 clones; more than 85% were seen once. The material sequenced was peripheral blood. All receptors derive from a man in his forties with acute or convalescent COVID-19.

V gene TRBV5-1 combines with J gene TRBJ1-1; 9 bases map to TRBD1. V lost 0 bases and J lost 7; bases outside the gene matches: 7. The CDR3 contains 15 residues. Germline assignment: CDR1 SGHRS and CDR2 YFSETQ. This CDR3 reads CASSLEGQGEVEAFF. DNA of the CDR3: TGCGCCAGCAGCTTGGAGGGACAGGGTGAGGTTGAAGCTTTCTTT.

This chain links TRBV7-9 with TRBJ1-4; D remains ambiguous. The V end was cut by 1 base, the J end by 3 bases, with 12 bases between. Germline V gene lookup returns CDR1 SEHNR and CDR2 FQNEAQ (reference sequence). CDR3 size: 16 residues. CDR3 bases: TGTGCCAGCAGCTTAGTATCGACCGGGGCTAATGAAAAACTGTTTTTT. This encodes CASSLVSTGANEKLFF.

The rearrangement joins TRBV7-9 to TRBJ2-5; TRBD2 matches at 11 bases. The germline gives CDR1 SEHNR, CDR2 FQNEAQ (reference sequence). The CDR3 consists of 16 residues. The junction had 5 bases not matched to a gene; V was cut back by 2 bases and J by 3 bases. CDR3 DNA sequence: TGTGCCAGCAGCTTACGCCTAGCGGGGGGAGAAGAGACCCAGTACTTC. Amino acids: CASSLRLAGGEETQYF.

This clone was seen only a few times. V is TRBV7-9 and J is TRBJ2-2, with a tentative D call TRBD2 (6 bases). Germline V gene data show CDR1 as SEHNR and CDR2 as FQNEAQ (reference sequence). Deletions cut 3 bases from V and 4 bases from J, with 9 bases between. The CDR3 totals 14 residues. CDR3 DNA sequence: TGTGCCAGCAGCTTTGGCGGGGCCACCGGGGAGCTGTTTTTT. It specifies CASSFGGATGELFF.

The CDR3 protein is CAWNLDSYEQYF. The CDR3 DNA reads TGTGCCTGGAATTTAGACTCCTACGAGCAGTACTTC. The chain has TRBV30 and TRBJ2-7; D is undetermined. CDR1 is GTSNPN, CDR2 SVGIG, per germline (reference sequence). V lost 4 bases and J lost 0, with 7 bases in between. The CDR3 runs 12 residues.

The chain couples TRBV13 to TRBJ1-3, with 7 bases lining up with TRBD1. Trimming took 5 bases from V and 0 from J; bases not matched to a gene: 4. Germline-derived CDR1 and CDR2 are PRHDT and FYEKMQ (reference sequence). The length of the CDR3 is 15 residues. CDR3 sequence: CASSLGQFSGNTIYF. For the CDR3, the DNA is TGTGCCAGCAGCCTGGGACAGTTCTCTGGAAACACCATATATTTT.

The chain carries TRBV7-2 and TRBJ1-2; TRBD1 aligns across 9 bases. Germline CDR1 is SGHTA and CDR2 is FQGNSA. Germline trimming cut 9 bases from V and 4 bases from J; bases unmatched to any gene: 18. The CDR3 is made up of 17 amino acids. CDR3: CASNPPLPGQGLYGYTF. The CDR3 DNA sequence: TGTGCCAGTAACCCTCCTTTACCGGGACAGGGTCTCTATGGCTACACCTTC.

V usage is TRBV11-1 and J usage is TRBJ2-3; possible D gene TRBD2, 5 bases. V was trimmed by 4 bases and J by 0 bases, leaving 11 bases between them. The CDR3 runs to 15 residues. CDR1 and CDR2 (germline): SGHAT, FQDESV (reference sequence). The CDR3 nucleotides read TGTGCCAGCAGCTCACCGCAGCGGAGCACAGATACGCAGTATTTT. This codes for CASSSPQRSTDTQYF.

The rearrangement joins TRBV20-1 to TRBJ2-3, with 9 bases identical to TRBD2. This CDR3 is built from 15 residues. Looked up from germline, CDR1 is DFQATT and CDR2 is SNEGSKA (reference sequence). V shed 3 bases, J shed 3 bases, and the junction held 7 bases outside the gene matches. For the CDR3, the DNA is TGCAGTGCTAGTGGGCGGGGGGGCCGGACAGATACGCAGTATTTT. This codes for CSASGRGGRTDTQYF.

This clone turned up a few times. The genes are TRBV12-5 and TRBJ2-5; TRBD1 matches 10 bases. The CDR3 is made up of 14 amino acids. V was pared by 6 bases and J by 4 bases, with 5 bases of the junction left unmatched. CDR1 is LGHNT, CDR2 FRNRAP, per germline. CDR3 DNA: TGTGCTAGTGGCCCGGGACAGGGGTCAGAGACCCAGTACTTC. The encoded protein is CASGPGQGSETQYF.

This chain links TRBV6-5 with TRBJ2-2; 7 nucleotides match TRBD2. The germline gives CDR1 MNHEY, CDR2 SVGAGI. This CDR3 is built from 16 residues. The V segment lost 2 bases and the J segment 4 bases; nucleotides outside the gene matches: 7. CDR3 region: CASSYEAGVFTGELFF. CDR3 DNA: TGTGCCAGCAGTTACGAGGCGGGGGTCTTCACCGGGGAGCTGTTTTTT.

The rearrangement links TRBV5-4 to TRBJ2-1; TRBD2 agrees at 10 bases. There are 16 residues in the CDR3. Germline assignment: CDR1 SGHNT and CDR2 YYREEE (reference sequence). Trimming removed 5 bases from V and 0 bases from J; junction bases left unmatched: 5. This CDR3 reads CASRAGTSDSYNEQFF. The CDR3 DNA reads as TGTGCCAGCAGAGCCGGGACTAGCGACTCCTACAATGAGCAGTTCTTC.

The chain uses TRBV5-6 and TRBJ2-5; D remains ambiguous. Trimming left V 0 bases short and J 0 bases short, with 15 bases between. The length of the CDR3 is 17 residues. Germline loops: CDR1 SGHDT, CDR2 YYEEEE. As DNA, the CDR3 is TGTGCCAGCAGCTTGGGTCTAGGTGGCCGGTACCAAGAGACCCAGTACTTC. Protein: CASSLGLGGRYQETQYF.

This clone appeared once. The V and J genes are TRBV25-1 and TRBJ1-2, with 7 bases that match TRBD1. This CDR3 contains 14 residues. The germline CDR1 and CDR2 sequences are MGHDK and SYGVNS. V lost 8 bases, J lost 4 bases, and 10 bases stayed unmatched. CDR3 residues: CASRHRGQVYGYTF. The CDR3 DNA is TGTGCCAGCCGTCACCGCGGACAGGTCTATGGCTACACCTTC.

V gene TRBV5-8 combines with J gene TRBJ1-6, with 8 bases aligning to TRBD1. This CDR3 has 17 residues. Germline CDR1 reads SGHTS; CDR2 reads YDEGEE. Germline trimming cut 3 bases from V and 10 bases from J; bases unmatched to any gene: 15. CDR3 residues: CASSWGSVSGGRSPLHF. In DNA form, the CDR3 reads TGTGCCAGCAGCTGGGGGAGCGTTTCAGGGGGCCGATCACCCCTCCACTTT.

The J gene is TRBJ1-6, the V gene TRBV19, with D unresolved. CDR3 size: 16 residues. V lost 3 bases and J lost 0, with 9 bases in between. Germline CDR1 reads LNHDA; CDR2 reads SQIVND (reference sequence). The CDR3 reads CASSMRRSSYNSPLHF. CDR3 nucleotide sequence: TGTGCCAGTAGTATGAGGCGGAGCTCCTATAATTCACCCCTCCACTTT.

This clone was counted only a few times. CDR3 sequence: CASSQDQQGSGYGYTF. Written as DNA, the CDR3 is TGTGCCAGCAGCCAAGACCAACAGGGAAGTGGCTATGGCTACACCTTC. The chain is built from TRBV4-2 and TRBJ1-2; the D gene is possibly TRBD1 (6 bases). The CDR3 contains 16 residues. Trimming took off 0 bases at V and 4 bases at J, with 15 bases between the two ends. Germline CDR1 is LGHNA and CDR2 is YNFKEQ.

CDR3 sequence reads: CASSIRGEKETQYF. CDR3 DNA: TGTGCCAGCAGCATACGGGGAGAGAAAGAGACCCAGTACTTC. The rearrangement joins TRBV13 to TRBJ2-5, with D possibly being TRBD2 (5 bases). This CDR3 comprises 14 residues. The germline V and J ends were trimmed by 5 bases and 3 bases, with 13 bases remaining between them. The V gene's germline CDR1 is PRHDT and CDR2 FYEKMQ (reference sequence).

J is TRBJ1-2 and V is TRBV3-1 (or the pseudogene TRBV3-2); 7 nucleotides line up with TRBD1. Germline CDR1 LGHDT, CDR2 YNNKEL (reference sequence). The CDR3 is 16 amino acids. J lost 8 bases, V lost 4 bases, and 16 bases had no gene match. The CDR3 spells CASSPQIGAGGGGYTF. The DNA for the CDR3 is TGTGCCAGCAGCCCTCAAATCGGAGCAGGGGGAGGCGGCTACACCTTC.

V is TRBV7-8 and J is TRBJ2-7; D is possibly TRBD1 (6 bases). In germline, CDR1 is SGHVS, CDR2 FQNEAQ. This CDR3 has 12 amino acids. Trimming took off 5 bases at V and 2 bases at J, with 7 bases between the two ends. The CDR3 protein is CASSRQAYEQYF. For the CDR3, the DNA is TGTGCCAGCAGCCGACAGGCCTACGAGCAGTACTTC. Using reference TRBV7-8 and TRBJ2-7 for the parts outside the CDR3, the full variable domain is GAGVSQSPRYKVAKRGQDVALRCDPISGHVSLFWYQQALGQGPEFLTYFQNEAQLDKSGLPSDRFFAERPEGSVSTLKIQRTQQEDSAVYLCASSRQAYEQYFGPGTRLTVT.

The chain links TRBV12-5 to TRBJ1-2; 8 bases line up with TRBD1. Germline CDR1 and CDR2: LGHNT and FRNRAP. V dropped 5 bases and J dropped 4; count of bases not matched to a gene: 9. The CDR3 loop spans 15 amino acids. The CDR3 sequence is CASGIDRGAVYGYTF. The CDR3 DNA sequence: TGTGCTAGTGGTATCGACAGGGGTGCAGTCTATGGCTACACCTTC.

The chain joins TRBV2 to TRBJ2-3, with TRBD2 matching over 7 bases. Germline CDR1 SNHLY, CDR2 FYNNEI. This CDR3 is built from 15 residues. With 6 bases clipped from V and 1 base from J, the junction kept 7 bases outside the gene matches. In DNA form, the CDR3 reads TGTGCCAGCAGCCACGAGGGGAGGGGCACAGATACGCAGTATTTT. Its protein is CASSHEGRGTDTQYF.

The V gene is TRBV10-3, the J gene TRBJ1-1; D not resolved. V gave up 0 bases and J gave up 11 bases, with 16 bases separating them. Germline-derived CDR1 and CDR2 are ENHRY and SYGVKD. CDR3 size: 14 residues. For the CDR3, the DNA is TGTGCCATCAGTGAGTCGACGGCTGGAGAGTTTGCTTTCTTT. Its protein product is CAISESTAGEFAFF.